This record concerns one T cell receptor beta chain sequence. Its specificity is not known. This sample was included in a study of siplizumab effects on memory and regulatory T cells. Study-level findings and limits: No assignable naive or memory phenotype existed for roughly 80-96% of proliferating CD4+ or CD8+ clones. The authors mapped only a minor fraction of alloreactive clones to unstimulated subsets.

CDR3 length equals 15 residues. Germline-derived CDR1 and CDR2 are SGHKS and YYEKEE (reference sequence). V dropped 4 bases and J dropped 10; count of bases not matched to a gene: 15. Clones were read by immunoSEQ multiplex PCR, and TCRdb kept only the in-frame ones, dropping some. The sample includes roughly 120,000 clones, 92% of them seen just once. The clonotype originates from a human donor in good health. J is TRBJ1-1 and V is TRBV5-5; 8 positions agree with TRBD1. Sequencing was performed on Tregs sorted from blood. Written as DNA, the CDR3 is TGTGCCAGCAGCCTCATACAGGGGGGCGTGCTTGGAGCTTTCTTT. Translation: CASSLIQGGVLGAFF.